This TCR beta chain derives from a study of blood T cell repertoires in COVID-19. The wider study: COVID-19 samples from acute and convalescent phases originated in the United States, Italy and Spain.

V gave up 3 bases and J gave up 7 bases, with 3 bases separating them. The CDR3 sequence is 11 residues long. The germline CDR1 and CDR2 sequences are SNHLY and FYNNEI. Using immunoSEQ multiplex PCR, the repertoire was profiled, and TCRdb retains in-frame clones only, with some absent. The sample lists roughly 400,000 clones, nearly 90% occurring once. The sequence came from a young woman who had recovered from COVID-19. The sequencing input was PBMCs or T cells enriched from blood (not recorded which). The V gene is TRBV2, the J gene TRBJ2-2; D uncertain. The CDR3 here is CASSDVGELFF. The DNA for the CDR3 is TGTGCCAGCAGTGACGTCGGGGAGCTGTTTTTT.